The present entry profiles one T cell receptor (beta chain) with its context. Its target is unknown. Germline V lookup: CDR1 SGDLS, CDR2 YYNGEE. The CDR3 is 13 residues long. Germline trimming cut 0 bases from V and 5 bases from J; bases unmatched to any gene: 1. This entry is derived from a study of T cells after yellow fever vaccination. Study details: Preparation of the low-cell-number fractions used SMART-Seq v4 Ultra Low Input.

Study conclusions and caveats: Post-booster repertoires contained most primary-vaccination clones again (about 96% CD4, 88% CD8). A limited proportion of clonotypes was detected within both the CD4 and CD8 compartments.

Synthesis of TCR cDNA relied on 5'RACE template switching, which attached a universal primer site and UMIs. TCRdb re-called the 5' RACE reads through MiXCR, storing one row per CDR3 protein. The table includes 100,000 to 150,000 distinct CDR3 sequences, around 15% detected once. V and J are TRBV9 and TRBJ2-5; 7 nucleotides agree with TRBD2. The TCR was taken from a man aged 18 to 30 who received the YFV17D yellow fever vaccine. Sequenced here: CD8+ T cells sorted from PBMCs, sampled 5 days after the yellow fever booster vaccination. CDR3 in DNA: TGTGCCAGCAGCGTAGTCGGGAGGGAGACCCAGTACTTC. This sequence encodes CASSVVGRETQYF. Variable domain in full (rest from reference TRBV9 and TRBJ2-5): DSGVTQTPKHLITATGQRVTLRCSPRSGDLSVYWYQQSLDQGLQFLIQYYNGEERAKGNILERFSAQQFPDLHSELNLSSLELGDSALYFCASSVVGRETQYFGPGTRLLVL.